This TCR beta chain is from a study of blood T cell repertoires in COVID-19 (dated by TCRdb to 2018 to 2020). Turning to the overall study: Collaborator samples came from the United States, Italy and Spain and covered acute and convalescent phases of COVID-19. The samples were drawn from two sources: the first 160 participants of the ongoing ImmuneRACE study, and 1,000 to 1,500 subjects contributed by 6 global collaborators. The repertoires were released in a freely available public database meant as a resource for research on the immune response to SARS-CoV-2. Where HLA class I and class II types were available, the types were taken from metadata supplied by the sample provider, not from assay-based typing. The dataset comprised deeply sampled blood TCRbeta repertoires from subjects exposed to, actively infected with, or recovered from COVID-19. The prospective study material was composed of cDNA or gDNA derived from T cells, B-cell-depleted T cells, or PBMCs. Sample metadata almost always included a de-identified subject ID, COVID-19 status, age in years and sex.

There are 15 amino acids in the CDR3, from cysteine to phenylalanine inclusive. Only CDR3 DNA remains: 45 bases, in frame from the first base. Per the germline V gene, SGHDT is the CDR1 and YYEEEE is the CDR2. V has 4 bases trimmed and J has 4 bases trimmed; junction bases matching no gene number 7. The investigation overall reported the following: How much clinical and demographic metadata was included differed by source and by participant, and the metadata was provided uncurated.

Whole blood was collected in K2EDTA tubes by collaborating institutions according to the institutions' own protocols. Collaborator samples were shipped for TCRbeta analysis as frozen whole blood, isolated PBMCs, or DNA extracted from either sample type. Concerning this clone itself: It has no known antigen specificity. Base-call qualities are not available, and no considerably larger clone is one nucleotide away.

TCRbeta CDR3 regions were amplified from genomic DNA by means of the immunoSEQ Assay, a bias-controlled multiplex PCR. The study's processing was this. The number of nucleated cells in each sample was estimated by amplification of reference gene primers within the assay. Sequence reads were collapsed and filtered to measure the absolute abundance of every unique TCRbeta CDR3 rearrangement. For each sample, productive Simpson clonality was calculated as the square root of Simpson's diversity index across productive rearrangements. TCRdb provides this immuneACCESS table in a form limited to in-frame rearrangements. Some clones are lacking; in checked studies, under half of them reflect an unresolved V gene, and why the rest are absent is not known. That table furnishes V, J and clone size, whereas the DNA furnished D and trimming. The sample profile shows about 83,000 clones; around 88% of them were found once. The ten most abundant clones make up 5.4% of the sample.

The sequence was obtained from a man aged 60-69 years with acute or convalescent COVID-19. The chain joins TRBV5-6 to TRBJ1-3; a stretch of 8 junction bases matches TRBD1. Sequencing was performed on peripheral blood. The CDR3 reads CASSRGTGRGNTIYF. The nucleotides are TGTGCCAGCAGCCGCGGGACAGGCAGAGGAAACACCATATATTTT.